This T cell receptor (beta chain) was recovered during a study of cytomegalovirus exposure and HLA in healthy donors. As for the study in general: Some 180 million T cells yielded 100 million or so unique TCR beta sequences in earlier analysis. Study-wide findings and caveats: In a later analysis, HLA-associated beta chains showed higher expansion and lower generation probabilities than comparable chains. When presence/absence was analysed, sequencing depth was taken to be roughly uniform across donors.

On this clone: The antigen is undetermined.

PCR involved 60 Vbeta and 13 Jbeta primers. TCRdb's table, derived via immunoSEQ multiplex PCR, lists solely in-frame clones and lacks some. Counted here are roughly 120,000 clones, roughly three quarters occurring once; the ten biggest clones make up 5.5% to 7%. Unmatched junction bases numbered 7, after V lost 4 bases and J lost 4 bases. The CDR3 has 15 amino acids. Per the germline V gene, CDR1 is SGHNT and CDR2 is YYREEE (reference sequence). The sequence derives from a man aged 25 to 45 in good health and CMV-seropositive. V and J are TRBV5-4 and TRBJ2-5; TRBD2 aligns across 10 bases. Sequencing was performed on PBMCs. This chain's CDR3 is CASSQRGGLGETQYF. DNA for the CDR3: TGTGCCAGCAGCCAGCGGGGGGGCCTCGGAGAGACCCAGTACTTC.